This record concerns one T cell receptor beta chain sequence. The target antigen is unknown. The data were obtained in a study of CD8 T cells in Susac syndrome. At the level of the study: Sequenced Susac syndrome patients included roughly six with active disease and eight who were in remission. Whole-study findings and limits: The CD4+ T cell repertoires of Susac syndrome were found to show no clonal expansion.

Trimming left V 4 bases short and J 2 bases short, with 18 bases between. From germline, CDR1 is SGHRS and CDR2 YFSETQ. The length of the CDR3 is 16 residues. FACS enriched CD8+ TEMRA cells, while bulk CD8+ and CD4+ were negatively isolated. Random hexamers were used to reverse transcribe roughly 0.45 to 1 ug of RNA. TCRdb processed the immunoSEQ multiplex PCR reads anew with MiXCR; each CDR3 protein has one entry. The sample has around 170,000 distinct CDR3 sequences; 94% are singletons. The rearrangement links TRBV5-1 to TRBJ2-5; D is perhaps TRBD1 (6 bases). The clonotype comes from a human donor with Susac syndrome. The sequenced sample was CD4+ T cells from PBMCs. CDR3 protein: CASSTNRASSQETQYF. In DNA, the CDR3 is TGCGCCAGCAGCACAAACAGGGCAAGCTCACAAGAGACCCAGTACTTC. The full variable domain, with the rest looked up from reference TRBV5-1 and TRBJ2-5, is KAGVTQTPRYLIKTRGQQVTLSCSPISGHRSVSWYQQTPGQGLQFLFEYFSETQRNKGNFPGRFSGRQFSNSRSEMNVSTLELGDSALYLCASSTNRASSQETQYFGPGTRLLVL.